These 26 T cell receptor beta chains were sequenced from one sample in a study of shared clonotypes between healthy human individuals. TCRdb's table, derived via immunoSEQ multiplex PCR, lists solely in-frame clones and lacks some. The top ten clones hold approximately 0.4% of a sample with more than 1,200,000 clones, approximately 98.5% of them seen once. The material sequenced was naive CD4+ T cells sorted from blood. Subset: CD45RA+ positively selected. Source of these receptors: a man in his thirties or forties in good health.

V usage is TRBV28 and J usage is TRBJ2-7, with D possibly being TRBD2 (5 bases). Germline CDR1 and CDR2: MDHEN and SYDVKM. V was shortened by 7 bases and J by 6 bases, with 19 bases between the two germline ends. The CDR3 totals 14 residues. The CDR3 reads CASTSPARLSEQYF. In nucleotides, the CDR3 is TGTGCCAGCACCTCCCCGGCTAGACTAAGCGAGCAGTACTTC.

This clone was seen a handful of times. The rearrangement links TRBV5-4 to TRBJ2-7; TRBD1 might be the D (5 bases). CDR3 size: 14 residues. CDR1 and CDR2 (germline): SGHNT, YYREEE (reference sequence). V lost 1 base to trimming and J lost 4 bases, with 12 bases between them. CDR3 DNA sequence: TGTGCCAGCAGCTTGAGGGGTCAGAGATACGAGCAGTACTTC. It specifies CASSLRGQRYEQYF.

This clone has just one count. The chain recombines TRBV5-1 with TRBJ2-1; 7 nucleotides match TRBD1. The CDR3 has 17 residues. The junction had 11 bases not matched to a gene; V was cut back by 0 bases and J by 5 bases. The germline V gene encodes CDR1 SGHRS and CDR2 YFSETQ. The CDR3 is CASSLAEVRGPHNEQFF. For the CDR3, the DNA is TGCGCCAGCAGCTTGGCCGAGGTAAGGGGGCCACACAATGAGCAGTTCTTC.

The V call is TRBV9, the J call TRBJ2-5, with TRBD1 matching over 9 bases. With 0 bases clipped from V and 2 bases from J, the junction kept 8 bases outside the gene matches. CDR1 SGDLS and CDR2 YYNGEE come from the germline V gene. This CDR3 region has 17 residues. CDR3 in DNA: TGTGCCAGCAGCGTAGGGGCCTCCGGGACAGGGCAAGAGACCCAGTACTTC. It yields the protein CASSVGASGTGQETQYF.

This clone appeared once. CDR3 sequence (DNA): TGCGCCAGCAGTGAGTCCCTGTCTGATGAGCAGTTCTTC. It encodes CASSESLSDEQFF. The chain recombines TRBV10-1 with TRBJ2-1; D uncertain. The CDR3 is made up of 13 amino acids. V gave up 0 bases and J gave up 8 bases, with 8 bases separating them. Germline CDR1 is WNHNN and CDR2 is SYGVQD (reference sequence).

The genes are TRBV15 and TRBJ2-7; TRBD2 agrees at 9 bases. There are 17 residues in the CDR3. V trimming: 1 base; J trimming: 2 bases; junction bases outside the gene matches: 9. Germline V gives CDR1 LNHNV, CDR2 YYDKDF (reference sequence). CDR3 in DNA: TGTGCCACCAGCAGAGGCGCCGGACTAGCGACAGCCTACGAGCAGTACTTC. Protein product: CATSRGAGLATAYEQYF.

The chain employs TRBV19 and TRBJ1-5; D remains ambiguous. V lost 0 bases and J 4 bases, leaving 13 bases between the germline ends. The length of the CDR3 is 16 residues. Germline V lookup: CDR1 LNHDA, CDR2 SQIVND (reference sequence). The CDR3 reads CASSIDQHRWNQPQHF. CDR3 in DNA: TGTGCCAGTAGTATAGATCAGCACCGATGGAATCAGCCCCAGCATTTT. Full variable domain (rest looked up from reference TRBV19 and TRBJ1-5): DGGITQSPKYLFRKEGQNVTLSCEQNLNHDAMYWYRQDPGQGLRLIYYSQIVNDFQKGDIAEGYSVSREKKESFPLTVTSAQKNPTAFYLCASSIDQHRWNQPQHFGDGTRLSIL.

The chain recombines TRBV28 with TRBJ2-1; D gene ambiguous. The germline V gene has CDR1 MDHEN and CDR2 SYDVKM. Between the trimmed V and J ends, which lost 7 bases and 0 bases, there was a span of 19 bases. The CDR3 sequence is 17 residues long. CDR3 bases: TGTGCCAGCAAACGTGCCACCCGTGGTAGCTCCTACAATGAGCAGTTCTTC. It yields the protein CASKRATRGSSYNEQFF.

The CDR3 reads CASSPNGLAGGNGELFF. The CDR3 region has the DNA TGTGCCAGCAGCCCCAATGGTCTAGCGGGAGGTAACGGGGAGCTGTTTTTT. The chain joins TRBV7-3 to TRBJ2-2; TRBD2 matches at 11 bases. This CDR3 is 17 amino acids long. CDR1 SGHTA and CDR2 FQGTGA come from the germline V gene. Trimming took 5 bases from V and 7 from J; bases not matched to a gene: 12.

V and J are TRBV19 and TRBJ1-5; TRBD1 is a possible D gene (5 bases). Trimming removed 9 bases from V and 5 bases from J, with 17 bases in between. Germline V lookup: CDR1 LNHDA, CDR2 SQIVND (reference sequence). The CDR3 consists of 14 residues. This chain's CDR3 is CASHNGASDQPQHF. DNA for the CDR3: TGTGCCAGCCACAATGGGGCCTCGGATCAGCCCCAGCATTTT.

This rearrangement joins TRBV27 to TRBJ1-5; TRBD1 aligns across 7 bases. CDR1 is MNHEY and CDR2 is SMNVEV in the germline V gene (reference sequence). The V and J ends lost 6 bases and 0 bases, in that order; junction bases with no gene match: 8. This CDR3 has 16 residues. The CDR3 reads CASSQAGGTSNQPQHF. The CDR3 bases are TGTGCCAGCAGCCAAGCAGGGGGTACTAGCAATCAGCCCCAGCATTTT.

Notes on this clone: This same CDR3 is encoded by further DNA sequences in the sample. This rearrangement joins TRBV11-2 to TRBJ2-7, with 7 bases matching TRBD2. This CDR3 contains 14 residues. CDR1 is SGHAT, CDR2 FQNNGV, per germline. V was clipped by 2 bases and J by 1 base; unmatched bases: 2. The CDR3 DNA follows: TGTGCCAGCAGCTTAAGGCGGGAGTCCTACGAGCAGTACTTC. Encoded protein: CASSLRRESYEQYF.

The chain couples TRBV18 to TRBJ1-1; D call uncertain. The CDR3 has 13 residues. Trimming shortened V by 4 bases and J by 8 bases, and 14 bases separated the two germline ends. In germline, CDR1 is KGHSH, CDR2 LQKENI. The CDR3 region has the DNA TGTGCCAGCTCACTTAAGGACGCAGCGGAAGCTTTCTTT. Protein: CASSLKDAAEAFF.

The chain employs TRBV9 and TRBJ2-7, with TRBD2 matching 10 bases. The CDR3 sequence is 15 residues long. With 4 bases clipped from V and 1 base from J, the junction kept 5 bases outside the gene matches. The germline V gene encodes CDR1 SGDLS and CDR2 YYNGEE. CDR3 DNA sequence: TGTGCCAGCAGCCCTCAGGGACTAGCGTCCTACGAGCAGTACTTC. Amino acids: CASSPQGLASYEQYF.

The chain joins TRBV5-1 to TRBJ2-2, with D possibly matching TRBD2 (5 bases). Germline V lookup: CDR1 SGHRS, CDR2 YFSETQ. V lost 0 bases and J lost 8, with 17 bases in between. This CDR3 has 16 amino acids. The CDR3 DNA follows: TGCGCCAGCAGCTTGGCAATTCTACTAGGTAGTGGGGAGCTGTTTTTT. Amino acid sequence: CASSLAILLGSGELFF.

This chain joins TRBV29-1 and TRBJ2-1; 7 bases are shared with TRBD2. Germline CDR1 and CDR2: SQVTM and ANQGSEA. The V and J ends lost 4 bases and 8 bases, in that order; junction bases with no gene match: 8. CDR3 length: 13 residues. CDR3 DNA: TGCAGCGTTGTGGGGAGGGTATCCCATGAGCAGTTCTTC. This sequence encodes CSVVGRVSHEQFF.

The CDR3 nucleotides read TGTGCCAGCTCACCAGGCCTAGCGGCGGACAATGAGCAGTTCTTC. Translating gives CASSPGLAADNEQFF. The chain links TRBV18 to TRBJ2-1; TRBD2 agrees at 7 bases. The CDR3 sequence is 15 residues long. Germline V CDR1 and CDR2: KGHSH, LQKENI. The junction had 6 bases not matched to a gene; V was cut back by 2 bases and J by 5 bases.

A word on this clone: At the DNA level, this CDR3 is encoded by other sequences in the same sample as well. The chain combines TRBV5-1 with TRBJ2-7, with TRBD1 matching over 8 bases. This CDR3 region has 15 residues. Looked up from germline, CDR1 is SGHRS and CDR2 is YFSETQ. J gave up 2 bases and V 1 base, and 5 bases lay outside the gene matches. CDR3 sequence reads: CASSLTGQVTYEQYF. The CDR3 bases are TGCGCCAGCAGCTTGACGGGACAGGTCACCTACGAGCAGTACTTC. Variable domain in full (rest from reference TRBV5-1 and TRBJ2-7): KAGVTQTPRYLIKTRGQQVTLSCSPISGHRSVSWYQQTPGQGLQFLFEYFSETQRNKGNFPGRFSGRQFSNSRSEMNVSTLELGDSALYLCASSLTGQVTYEQYFGPGTRLTVT.

The chain couples TRBV5-1 to TRBJ2-3; weak D call: TRBD1 (5 bases). Germline assignment: CDR1 SGHRS and CDR2 YFSETQ. This CDR3 region has 15 residues. V lost 0 bases to trimming and J lost 1 base, with 9 bases between them. CDR3 coding DNA: TGCGCCAGCAGCTTGGAGGGGTTCGGCACAGATACGCAGTATTTT. This codes for CASSLEGFGTDTQYF.

The genes are TRBV18 and TRBJ2-7; the match to TRBD2 covers 9 bases. From germline, CDR1 is KGHSH and CDR2 LQKENI. This CDR3 is 16 amino acids long. V gave up 1 base and J gave up 6 bases; unmatched junction bases: 10. This chain's CDR3 is CASSPQVGTSSSEQYF. In nucleotides, the CDR3 is TGTGCCAGCTCACCACAGGTCGGGACTAGCTCGAGCGAGCAGTACTTC.

To note about this clone: The same CDR3 can be traced to other DNA sequences in this sample. V gene TRBV9 combines with J gene TRBJ2-2; possibly TRBD1 for D (6 bases). The CDR3 totals 15 residues. CDR1 and CDR2 from the germline V gene are SGDLS and YYNGEE. Trimming left V 2 bases short and J 4 bases short, with 12 bases between. CDR3: CASSVRTGRTGELFF. The CDR3 DNA reads as TGTGCCAGCAGCGTGAGAACAGGGCGCACCGGGGAGCTGTTTTTT.

The chain recombines TRBV2 with TRBJ1-5; D is uncertain. Deletions cut 2 bases from V and 5 bases from J, with 10 bases between. Germline V lookup: CDR1 SNHLY, CDR2 FYNNEI. This CDR3 is built from 14 residues. The CDR3 spells CASSESGRYQPQHF. The CDR3 region has the DNA TGTGCCAGCAGTGAATCCGGCAGATATCAGCCCCAGCATTTT.

This clone was recorded once. J is TRBJ2-7 and V is TRBV19; D might be TRBD1 (6 bases). V lost 4 bases and J 3 bases, leaving 16 bases between the germline ends. CDR1 is LNHDA, CDR2 SQIVND, per germline (reference sequence). The CDR3 is 15 residues long. Here the CDR3 DNA reads TGTGCCAGTAGTAGGCACCAGGGGACAAACTACGAGCAGTACTTC. Amino acid sequence: CASSRHQGTNYEQYF.

A remark on this clone: Other DNA sequences in this specimen translate into the identical CDR3. The gene calls are TRBV7-2 and TRBJ1-3, with no clear D. V dropped 1 base and J dropped 6 bases, with 7 bases sitting between them. The germline V gene has CDR1 SGHTA and CDR2 FQGNSA. The CDR3 loop spans 13 amino acids. The CDR3 here is CASSLVSENTIYF. CDR3 sequence (DNA): TGTGCCAGCAGCTTAGTGTCAGAAAACACCATATATTTT.

This rearrangement joins TRBV7-9 to TRBJ2-2; D possibly corresponds to TRBD2 (5 bases). Looked up from germline, CDR1 is SEHNR and CDR2 is FQNEAQ (reference sequence). The CDR3 extends over 16 amino acids. The V gene lost 2 bases and the J gene lost 6 bases, with 16 bases spanning the gap. CDR3 nucleotide sequence: TGTGCCAGCAGCTTAATGGCGAGAGGGCCCTCCGGGGAGCTGTTTTTT. Translation gives CASSLMARGPSGELFF.

With regard to this clone: Within the sample, other DNA sequences also encode this same CDR3. The CDR3 reads CASSLAGTDTQYF. CDR3 sequence (DNA): TGTGCCAGCAGCTTGGCGGGCACAGATACGCAGTATTTT. The J gene is TRBJ2-3, the V gene TRBV5-5; D not certain. Germline CDR1 and CDR2: SGHKS and YYEKEE (reference sequence). With 0 bases removed from V and 1 base from J, the gap between germline ends came to 3 bases. This CDR3 is 13 amino acids long.